This T cell receptor (beta chain) was captured by sequencing in a study of T cells in narcolepsy (dated by TCRdb to about 2018). Looking at the study overall: Patients with narcolepsy type 1 or type 2 (NT1, NT2) were enrolled in the study together with healthy control donors. Autoreactive T cells targeting hypocretin neuron self-antigens (hypocretin, TRIB2) were sought in narcolepsy patients, and TCR Vbeta sequencing was used to track clonotypes in blood and CSF. Paper-wide results and their limitations: Plots comparing CSF and blood CD4+ T cell clonotypes from the same patient highlighted HCRT-specific and TRIB2-specific autoreactive clonotypes. Autoreactive clonotypes were reported to be detected serially in the blood of the same patients and of different patients, but not in the blood of healthy controls.

About this clone: This receptor's antigen is unknown. Base qualities are not recorded, but no much larger clone differs from it by a single base.

To prepare the library, the immunoSEQ multiplex PCR assay was applied. Sourced from immuneACCESS, this table was stored by TCRdb with only in-frame sequences that have V and J called. A share of the clones is absent; for the studies checked, an unresolved V gene accounts for under half, and the remainder has no known explanation. The sample yields about 10,000 clones; just over 70% were counted once. The ten largest clones add up to approximately 22% of the sample. To allow TCR Vbeta sequencing and a comparison with CSF CD8+ T cells, memory CD8+ T cells were sorted ex vivo from the blood of patients. The CDR1 and CDR2 encoded by the germline V gene are SNHLY and FYNNEI. V ends up 6 bases short and J 3 bases short, with an unmatched junction base count of 10. The CDR3 spans 15 residues, from the cysteine through the phenylalanine. Left in the record is the CDR3 DNA by itself, 45 bases read in frame from the first base.

This clonotype was sampled from a human donor with narcolepsy. The sequencing sample was made of CD45RA- memory CD8+ T cells from PBMCs. This sample's cell subset or site label indicates: memory T cells sorted ex vivo from peripheral blood. Recombination joined TRBV2 with TRBJ2-7; 8 middle bases align to TRBD2. The DNA sequence follows: TGTGCCAGCAGAGAAATAACAGCGGGGGACTACGAGCAGTACTTC. It specifies CASREITAGDYEQYF.